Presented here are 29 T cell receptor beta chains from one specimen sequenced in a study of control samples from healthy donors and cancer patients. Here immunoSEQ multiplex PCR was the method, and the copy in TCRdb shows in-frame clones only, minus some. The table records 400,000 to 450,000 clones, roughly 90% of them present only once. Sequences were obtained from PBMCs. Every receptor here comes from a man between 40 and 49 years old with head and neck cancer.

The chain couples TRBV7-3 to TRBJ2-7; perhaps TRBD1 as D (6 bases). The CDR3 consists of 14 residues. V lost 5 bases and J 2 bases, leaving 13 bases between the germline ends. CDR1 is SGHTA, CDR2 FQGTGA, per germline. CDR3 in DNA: TGTGCCAGCAGCCACGGGACACCCCCCTACGAGCAGTACTTC. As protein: CASSHGTPPYEQYF.

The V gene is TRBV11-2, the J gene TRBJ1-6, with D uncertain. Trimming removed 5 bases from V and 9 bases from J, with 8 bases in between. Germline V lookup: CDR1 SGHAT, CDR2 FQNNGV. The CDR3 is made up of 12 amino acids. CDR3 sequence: CASSARSSPLHF. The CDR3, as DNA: TGTGCCAGCAGCGCGCGGAGTTCACCCCTCCACTTT.

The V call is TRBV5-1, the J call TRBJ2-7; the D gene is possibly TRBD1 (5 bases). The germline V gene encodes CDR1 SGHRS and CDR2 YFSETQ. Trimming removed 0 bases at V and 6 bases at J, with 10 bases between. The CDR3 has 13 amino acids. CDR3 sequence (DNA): TGCGCCAGCAGCTTGGCGTCAGGGATCGAGCAGTACTTC. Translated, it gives CASSLASGIEQYF.

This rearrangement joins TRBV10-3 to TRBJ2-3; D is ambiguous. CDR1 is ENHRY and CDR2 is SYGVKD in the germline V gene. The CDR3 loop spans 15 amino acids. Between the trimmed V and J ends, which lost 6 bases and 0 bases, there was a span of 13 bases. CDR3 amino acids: CAISETESSTDTQYF. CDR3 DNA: TGTGCCATCAGCGAGACTGAGTCTAGCACAGATACGCAGTATTTT.

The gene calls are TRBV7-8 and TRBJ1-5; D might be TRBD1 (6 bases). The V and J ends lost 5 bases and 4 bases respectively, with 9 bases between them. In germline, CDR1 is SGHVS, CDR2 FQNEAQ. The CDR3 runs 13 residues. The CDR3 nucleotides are TGTGCCAGCAGCCAAGGGGGGAATCAGCCCCAGCATTTT. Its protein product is CASSQGGNQPQHF.

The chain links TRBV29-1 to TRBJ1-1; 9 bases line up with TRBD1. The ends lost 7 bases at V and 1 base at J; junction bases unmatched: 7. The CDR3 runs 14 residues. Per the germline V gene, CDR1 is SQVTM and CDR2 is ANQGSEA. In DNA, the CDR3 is TGCAGCGGCCGACAGGGGGTGGCGAACACTGAAGCTTTCTTT. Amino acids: CSGRQGVANTEAFF. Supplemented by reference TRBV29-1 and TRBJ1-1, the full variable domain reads SAVISQKPSRDICQRGTSLTIQCQVDSQVTMMFWYRQQPGQSLTLIATANQGSEATYESGFVIDKFPISRPNLTFSTLTVSNMSPEDSSIYLCSGRQGVANTEAFFGQGTRLTVV.

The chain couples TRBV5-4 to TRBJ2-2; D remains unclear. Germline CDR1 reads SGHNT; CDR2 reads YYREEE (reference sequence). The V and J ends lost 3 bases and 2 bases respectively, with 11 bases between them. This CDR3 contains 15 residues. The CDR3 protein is CASSSRASNTGELFF. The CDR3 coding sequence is TGTGCCAGCAGCTCCCGGGCCTCAAACACCGGGGAGCTGTTTTTT.

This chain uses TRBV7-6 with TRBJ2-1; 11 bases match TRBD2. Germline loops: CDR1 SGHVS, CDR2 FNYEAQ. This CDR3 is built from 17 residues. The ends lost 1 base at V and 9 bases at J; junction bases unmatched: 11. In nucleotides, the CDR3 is TGTGCCAGCAGCTTAGGATGGGGGACTAGCGGATCCTCTGAGCAGTTCTTC. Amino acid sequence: CASSLGWGTSGSSEQFF. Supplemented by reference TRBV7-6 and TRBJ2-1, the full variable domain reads GAGVSQSPRYKVTKRGQDVALRCDPISGHVSLYWYRQALGQGPEFLTYFNYEAQQDKSGLPNDRFSAERPEGSISTLTIQRTEQRDSAMYRCASSLGWGTSGSSEQFFGPGTRLTVL.

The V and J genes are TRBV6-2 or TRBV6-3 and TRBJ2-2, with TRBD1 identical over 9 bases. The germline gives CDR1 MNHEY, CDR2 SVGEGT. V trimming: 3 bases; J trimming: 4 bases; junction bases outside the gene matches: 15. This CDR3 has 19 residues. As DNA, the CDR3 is TGTGCCAGCAGTTATATCTCGGGACAGGGTATAGTGAGCACCGGGGAGCTGTTTTTT. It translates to CASSYISGQGIVSTGELFF.

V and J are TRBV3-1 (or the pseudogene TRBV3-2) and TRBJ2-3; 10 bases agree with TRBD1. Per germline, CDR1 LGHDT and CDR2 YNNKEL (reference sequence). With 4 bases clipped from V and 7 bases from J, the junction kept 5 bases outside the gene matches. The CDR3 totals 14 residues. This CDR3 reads CASSPGQGRNTQYF. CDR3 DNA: TGTGCCAGCAGCCCGGGACAGGGGAGGAATACGCAGTATTTT.

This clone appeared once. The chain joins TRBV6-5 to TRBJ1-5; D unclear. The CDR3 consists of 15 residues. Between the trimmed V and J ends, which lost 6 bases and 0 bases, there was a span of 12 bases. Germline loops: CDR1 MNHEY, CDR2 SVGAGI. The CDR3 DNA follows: TGTGCCAGCAGGCCGGGAGTCAATAGCAATCAGCCCCAGCATTTT. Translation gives CASRPGVNSNQPQHF.

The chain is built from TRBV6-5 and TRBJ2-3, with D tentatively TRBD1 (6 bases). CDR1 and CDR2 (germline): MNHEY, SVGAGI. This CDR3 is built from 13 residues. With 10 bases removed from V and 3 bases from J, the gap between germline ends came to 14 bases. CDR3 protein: CATDSQGTDTQYF. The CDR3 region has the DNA TGTGCCACCGATTCACAGGGTACAGATACGCAGTATTTT.

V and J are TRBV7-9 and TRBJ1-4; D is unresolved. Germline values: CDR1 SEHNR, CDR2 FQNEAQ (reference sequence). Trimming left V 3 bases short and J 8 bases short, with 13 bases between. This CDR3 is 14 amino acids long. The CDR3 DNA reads TGTGCCAGCAGCTTCTGGCCGTTGGAAGAAAAACTGTTTTTT. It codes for CASSFWPLEEKLFF.

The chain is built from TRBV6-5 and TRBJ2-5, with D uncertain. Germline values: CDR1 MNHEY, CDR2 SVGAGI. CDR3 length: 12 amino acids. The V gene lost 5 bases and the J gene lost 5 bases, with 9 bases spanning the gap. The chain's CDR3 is CASSPPLETQYF. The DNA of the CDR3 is TGTGCCAGCAGTCCTCCCTTGGAGACCCAGTACTTC.

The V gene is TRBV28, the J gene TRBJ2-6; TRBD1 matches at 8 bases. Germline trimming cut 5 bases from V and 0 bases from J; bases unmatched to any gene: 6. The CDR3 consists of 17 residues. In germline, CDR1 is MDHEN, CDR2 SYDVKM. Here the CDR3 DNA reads TGTGCCAGCAGTCCCGGGACAGGCAGCTCTGGGGCCAACGTCCTGACTTTC. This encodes CASSPGTGSSGANVLTF.

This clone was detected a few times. The CDR3 spells CSASFDSPNQPQHF. CDR3 DNA sequence: TGCAGTGCTAGTTTTGACAGTCCCAATCAGCCCCAGCATTTT. The chain couples TRBV20-1 to TRBJ1-5, with D possibly matching TRBD1 (5 bases). The V end was cut by 3 bases, the J end by 3 bases, with 12 bases between. Per germline, CDR1 DFQATT and CDR2 SNEGSKA (reference sequence). This CDR3 comprises 14 residues.

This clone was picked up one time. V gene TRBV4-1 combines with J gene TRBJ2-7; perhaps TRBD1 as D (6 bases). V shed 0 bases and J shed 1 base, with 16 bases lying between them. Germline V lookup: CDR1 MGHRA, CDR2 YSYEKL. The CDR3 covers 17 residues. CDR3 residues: CASSQDRAGQPSYEQYF. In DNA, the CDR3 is TGCGCCAGCAGCCAAGATCGGGCCGGACAGCCATCCTACGAGCAGTACTTC.

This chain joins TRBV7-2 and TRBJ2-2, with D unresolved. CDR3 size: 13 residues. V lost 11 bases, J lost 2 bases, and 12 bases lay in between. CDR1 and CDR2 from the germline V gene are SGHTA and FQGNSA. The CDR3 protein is CASWAVNTGELFF. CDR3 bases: TGTGCCTCGTGGGCCGTAAACACCGGGGAGCTGTTTTTT. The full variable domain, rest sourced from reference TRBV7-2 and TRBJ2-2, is GAGVSQSPSNKVTEKGKDVELRCDPISGHTALYWYRQSLGQGLEFLIYFQGNSAPDKSGLPSDRFSAERTGGSVSTLTIQRTQQEDSAVYLCASWAVNTGELFFGEGSRLTVL.

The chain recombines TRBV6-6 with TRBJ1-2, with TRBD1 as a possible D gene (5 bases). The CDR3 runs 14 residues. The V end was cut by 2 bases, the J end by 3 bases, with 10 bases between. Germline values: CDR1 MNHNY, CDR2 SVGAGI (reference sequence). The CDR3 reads CASSYGRVHYGYTF. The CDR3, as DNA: TGTGCCAGCAGTTACGGCAGGGTCCACTATGGCTACACCTTC.

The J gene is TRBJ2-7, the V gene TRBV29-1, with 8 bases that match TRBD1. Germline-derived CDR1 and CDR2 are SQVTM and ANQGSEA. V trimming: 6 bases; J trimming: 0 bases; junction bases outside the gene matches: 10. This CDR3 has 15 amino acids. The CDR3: CSVRGQGRGSYEQYF. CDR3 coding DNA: TGCAGCGTCCGCGGACAGGGAAGGGGCTCCTACGAGCAGTACTTC.

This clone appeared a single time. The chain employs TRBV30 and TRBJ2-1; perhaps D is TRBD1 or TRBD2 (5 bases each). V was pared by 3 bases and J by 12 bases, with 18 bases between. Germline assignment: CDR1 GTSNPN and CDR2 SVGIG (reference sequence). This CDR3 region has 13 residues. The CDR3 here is CAWRGTGLVGQFF. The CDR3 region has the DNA TGTGCCTGGAGAGGGACGGGGTTGGTTGGGCAGTTCTTC.

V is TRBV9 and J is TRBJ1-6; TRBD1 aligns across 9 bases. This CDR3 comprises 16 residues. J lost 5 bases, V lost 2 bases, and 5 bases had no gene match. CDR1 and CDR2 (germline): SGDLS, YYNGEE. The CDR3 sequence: CASSVRDRANNSPLHF. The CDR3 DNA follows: TGTGCCAGCAGCGTCCGGGACAGGGCGAATAATTCACCCCTCCACTTT.

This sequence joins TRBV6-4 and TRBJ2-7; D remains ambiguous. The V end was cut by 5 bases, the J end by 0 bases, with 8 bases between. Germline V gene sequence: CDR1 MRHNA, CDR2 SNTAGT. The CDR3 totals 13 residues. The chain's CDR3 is CASSSTASYEQYF. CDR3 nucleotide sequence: TGTGCCAGCAGTAGTACAGCCTCCTACGAGCAGTACTTC.

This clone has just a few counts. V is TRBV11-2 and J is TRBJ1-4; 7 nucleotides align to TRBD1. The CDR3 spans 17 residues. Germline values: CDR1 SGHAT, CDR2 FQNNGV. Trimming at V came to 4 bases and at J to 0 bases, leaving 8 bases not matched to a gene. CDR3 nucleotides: TGTGCCAGCAGCTCGGGGACAGCTATTGCAACTAATGAAAAACTGTTTTTT. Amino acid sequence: CASSSGTAIATNEKLFF.

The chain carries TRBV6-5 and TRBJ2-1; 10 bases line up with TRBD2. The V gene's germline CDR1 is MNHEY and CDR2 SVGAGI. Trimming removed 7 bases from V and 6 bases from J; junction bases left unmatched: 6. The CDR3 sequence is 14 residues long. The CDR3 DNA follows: TGTGCCAGCAAGGCTAGCGGGGGACTCAATGAGCAGTTCTTC. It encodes CASKASGGLNEQFF.

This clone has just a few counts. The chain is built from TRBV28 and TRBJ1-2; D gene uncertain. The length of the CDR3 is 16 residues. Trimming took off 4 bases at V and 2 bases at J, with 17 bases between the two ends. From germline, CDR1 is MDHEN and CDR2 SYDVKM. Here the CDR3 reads CASSSPGSRRNYGYTF. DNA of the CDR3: TGTGCCAGCAGTTCCCCCGGCAGCAGGCGGAACTATGGCTACACCTTC.

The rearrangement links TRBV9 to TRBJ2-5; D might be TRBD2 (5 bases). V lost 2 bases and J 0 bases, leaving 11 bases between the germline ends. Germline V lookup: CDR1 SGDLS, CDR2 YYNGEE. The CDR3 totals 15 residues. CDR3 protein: CASSVVGAHQETQYF. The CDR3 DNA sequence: TGTGCCAGCAGCGTCGTGGGAGCCCACCAAGAGACCCAGTACTTC.

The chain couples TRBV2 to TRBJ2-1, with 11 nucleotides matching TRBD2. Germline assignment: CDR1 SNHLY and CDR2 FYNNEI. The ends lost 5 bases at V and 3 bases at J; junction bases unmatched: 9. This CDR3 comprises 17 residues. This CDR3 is CASSYRTGTSGYNEQFF. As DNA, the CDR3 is TGTGCCAGCAGTTATAGAACGGGGACTAGCGGCTACAATGAGCAGTTCTTC.

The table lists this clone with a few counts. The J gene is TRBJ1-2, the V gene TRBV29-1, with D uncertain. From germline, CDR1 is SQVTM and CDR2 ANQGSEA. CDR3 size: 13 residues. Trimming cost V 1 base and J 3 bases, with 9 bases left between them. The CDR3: CSVEADGDYGYTF. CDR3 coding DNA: TGCAGCGTTGAAGCAGACGGGGACTATGGCTACACCTTC.